This entry features one T cell receptor beta chain sequence. The CDR3 contains 12 residues. V was pared by 2 bases and J by 11 bases, with 3 bases of the junction left unmatched. Per germline, CDR1 KGHSH and CDR2 LQKENI. The data belong to a study of control samples from healthy donors and cancer patients. Using immunoSEQ multiplex PCR, the repertoire was profiled, and TCRdb retains in-frame clones only, with some absent. The sample consists of under 30,000 clones, 79% of them appearing once. This receptor was taken from a man in his fifties or sixties with head and neck cancer. The chain couples TRBV18 to TRBJ1-1; 9 nucleotides align to TRBD1. The specimen sequenced was PBMCs. The CDR3, as DNA: TGTGCCAGCTCACCAGGGACAGGGAATGCTTTCTTT. It translates to CASSPGTGNAFF.